Only a few counts were recorded for the clone carrying this T cell receptor beta chain. The data originate from a study of blood T cell repertoires in COVID-19. This CDR3 has 16 residues. Trimming removed 2 bases from V and 4 bases from J, with 12 bases in between. Germline V lookup: CDR1 MNHEY, CDR2 SVGAGI. The data were produced by immunoSEQ multiplex PCR, yet TCRdb's version contains in-frame clones alone and is incomplete. This table has over 150,000 clones, around nine tenths appearing once. Source material: peripheral blood. This TCR derives from a woman aged 70-85 years with COVID-19, enrolled during active disease. The gene calls are TRBV6-5 and TRBJ2-6, with TRBD2 as a possible D gene (5 bases). As DNA, the CDR3 is TGTGCCAGCAGTTACAAGGCGGGTTCCGGGGCCAACGTCCTGACTTTC. It encodes CASSYKAGSGANVLTF.